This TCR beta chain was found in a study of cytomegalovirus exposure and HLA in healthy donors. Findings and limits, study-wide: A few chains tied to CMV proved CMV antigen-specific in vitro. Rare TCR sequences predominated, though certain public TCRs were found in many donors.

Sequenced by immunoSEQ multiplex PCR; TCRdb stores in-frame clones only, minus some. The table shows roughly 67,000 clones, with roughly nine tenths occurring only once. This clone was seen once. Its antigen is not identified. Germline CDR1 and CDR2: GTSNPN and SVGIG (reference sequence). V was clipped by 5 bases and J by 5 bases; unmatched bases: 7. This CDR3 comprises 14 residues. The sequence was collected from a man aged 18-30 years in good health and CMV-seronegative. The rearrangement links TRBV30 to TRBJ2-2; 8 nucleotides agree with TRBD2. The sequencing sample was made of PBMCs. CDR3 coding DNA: TGTGCCTGGGGGAGCGGGAGTGGGACCGGGGAGCTGTTTTTT. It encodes CAWGSGSGTGELFF.